This entry concerns a single TCR beta chain. Its antigen remains unknown. Cells designated naive CD8 were CD45RO-negative and were positively selected for CCR7, with terminally differentiated effector memory CD45RA+ cells excluded. This record belongs to a study of shared clonotypes between healthy human individuals. In the study overall: Every donor yielded three CD4 naive, three CD4 memory, two CD8 naive and one CD8 memory plate. Study findings and constraints: Sharing of clonotypes among donors was expected to vary with sequencing depth.

Authors' analysis steps: Because ImmunoSEQ provided only junction sequences with no quality scores, the filtering differed. TCRdb keeps only in-frame clones here, not all; method: immunoSEQ multiplex PCR. V and J calls and clone size follow that table, whereas D and trimming were derived from the DNA. The table has around 1.9 million clones, about 93% seen once. The ends were cut back, 2 bases at V and 3 bases at J, with 29 bases in the middle. The CDR3 is 20 amino acids. Germline CDR1 and CDR2: MNHNS and SASEGT. The material sequenced was naive CD8+ T cells from PBMCs. The sequence came from a man aged 18 to 30 in good health. Some clones in this sample may be carry-over from other donors' samples. This sequence joins TRBV6-1 and TRBJ2-7; D unclear. The CDR3 sequence is CASSEKVGGALGFGFYEQYF. The CDR3 nucleotides are TGTGCCAGCAGTGAAAAAGTCGGTGGCGCGCTGGGGTTCGGGTTCTACGAGCAGTACTTC.